This T cell receptor beta chain emerged from a study of cytomegalovirus exposure and HLA in healthy donors. The study ran its PCR with 60 Vbeta and 13 Jbeta primers. Using immunoSEQ multiplex PCR, the repertoire was profiled, and TCRdb retains in-frame clones only, with some absent. This table has roughly 100,000 clones, 64% appearing once. The CDR3 length is 13 residues. Germline loops: CDR1 SNHLY, CDR2 FYNNEI. Trimming cost V 8 bases and J 0 bases, with 10 bases left between them. V and J are TRBV2 and TRBJ1-2; D is unclear. The receptor's source is a man aged 55 to 70 in good health and CMV-seronegative. Sequencing used PBMCs. Here the CDR3 reads CASGLGTNYGYTF. CDR3 bases: TGTGCCAGCGGTCTGGGCACTAACTATGGCTACACCTTC.